The present T cell receptor (beta chain) was sequenced within a study of blood T cell repertoires in COVID-19. The overall study: The study drew acute and convalescent COVID-19 samples from the United States, Italy and Spain.

TCRdb keeps only in-frame clones here, not all; method: immunoSEQ multiplex PCR. This sample carries 150,000 to 200,000 clones, under 85% of them seen once, and the ten largest clones take approximately 1.3%. The sample taken for sequencing was peripheral blood. The clonotype originates from a man in his fifties or sixties who had recovered from COVID-19.

The CDR3 nucleotides are TGCGCCAGCAGCCAAGAAGGTTCGGCTAGCGGGGGGGGCAATGAGCAGTTCTTC. Translating gives CASSQEGSASGGGNEQFF. The chain links TRBV4-1 to TRBJ2-1; 12 positions agree with TRBD2. CDR1 and CDR2 from the germline V gene are MGHRA and YSYEKL. With 0 bases clipped from V and 6 bases from J, the junction kept 9 bases outside the gene matches. CDR3 length equals 18 residues.